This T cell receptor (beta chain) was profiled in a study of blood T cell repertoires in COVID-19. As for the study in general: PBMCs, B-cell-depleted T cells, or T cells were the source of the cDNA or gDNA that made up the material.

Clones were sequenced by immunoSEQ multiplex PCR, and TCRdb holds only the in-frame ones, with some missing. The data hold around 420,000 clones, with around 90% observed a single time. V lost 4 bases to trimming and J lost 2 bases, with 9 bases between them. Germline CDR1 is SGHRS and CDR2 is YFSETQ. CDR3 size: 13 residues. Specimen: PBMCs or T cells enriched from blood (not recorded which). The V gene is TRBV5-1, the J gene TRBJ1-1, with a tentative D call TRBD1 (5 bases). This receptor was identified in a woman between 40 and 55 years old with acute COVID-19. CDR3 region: CASSVTGNTEAFF. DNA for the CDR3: TGCGCCAGCAGCGTCACAGGAAACACTGAAGCTTTCTTT.